The 19 T cell receptor beta chains below were found in one sample sequenced in a study of cytomegalovirus exposure and HLA in healthy donors. A multiplex PCR was run with 60 Vbeta primers and 13 Jbeta primers. Repertoires were generated with immunoSEQ multiplex PCR, while TCRdb's copy carries only in-frame clones and drops some. The profile covers hundreds of thousands of clones, with 85% to 90% appearing a single time and over 0.95% taken by the ten largest. The sequenced material came from PBMCs. The receptors here all came from a woman aged 18-35 years in good health and CMV-seronegative.

To note about this clone: A junction boundary mismatches the germline segment, possibly from a read error. The DNA of the CDR3 is TGTTCCAGCAGCTTAGGGAGGACAAGACAGGAGTCCTACGAGCAGTACTTC. Protein sequence: CSSSLGRTRQESYEQYF. V is TRBV7-9 and J is TRBJ2-7; D assignment may be TRBD1 or TRBD2 (6 bases each). Germline CDR1 reads SEHNR; CDR2 reads FQNEAQ (reference sequence). CDR3 length equals 17 residues.

The chain employs TRBV5-4 and TRBJ1-1, with TRBD1 identical over 8 bases. CDR1 and CDR2 from the germline V gene are SGHNT and YYREEE (reference sequence). V lost 2 bases to trimming and J lost 2 bases; unmatched junction nucleotides: 8. The CDR3 is made up of 16 amino acids. CDR3 in DNA: TGTGCCAGCAGCTTAACCAGGGGGCCCTCTAACACTGAAGCTTTCTTT. Translated, it gives CASSLTRGPSNTEAFF.

The gene calls are TRBV4-1 and TRBJ2-4; TRBD1 is a possible D gene (6 bases). The germline V gene has CDR1 MGHRA and CDR2 YSYEKL. CDR3 length: 15 residues. Trimming shortened V by 4 bases and J by 3 bases, and 13 bases separated the two germline ends. DNA of the CDR3: TGCGCCAGCAGCCCCGTAGGGACACTCAAAAACATTCAGTACTTC. The encoded protein is CASSPVGTLKNIQYF.

The V and J genes are TRBV5-4 and TRBJ2-3; the D gene is possibly TRBD2 (6 bases). Germline V gene sequence: CDR1 SGHNT, CDR2 YYREEE (reference sequence). The V gene lost 0 bases and the J gene lost 0 bases, with 11 bases spanning the gap. The CDR3 covers 16 residues. DNA of the CDR3: TGTGCCAGCAGCTTGGCACGGGGGATTAGCACAGATACGCAGTATTTT. Amino acids: CASSLARGISTDTQYF.

This chain links TRBV7-9 with TRBJ2-7, with TRBD1 as a possible D gene (5 bases). CDR3 size: 15 residues. Germline CDR1 reads SEHNR; CDR2 reads FQNEAQ (reference sequence). V was clipped by 3 bases and J by 0 bases, with 12 bases between them. The CDR3 DNA sequence: TGTGCCAGCAGCTTGGGGCAGACTGCCTCCTACGAGCAGTACTTC. Translating gives CASSLGQTASYEQYF.

In this sample, this clone turned up once. The gene calls are TRBV7-2 and TRBJ1-6; 8 nucleotides agree with TRBD1. The CDR3 consists of 16 residues. The junction had 7 bases not matched to a gene; V was cut back by 5 bases and J by 4 bases. Germline V CDR1 and CDR2: SGHTA, FQGNSA. The CDR3 is CASSLGQGLYNSPLHF. The CDR3 coding sequence is TGTGCCAGCAGCCTCGGACAGGGACTTTATAATTCACCCCTCCACTTT.

The genes are TRBV4-1 and TRBJ2-6; 9 bases are a match to TRBD1. Germline loops: CDR1 MGHRA, CDR2 YSYEKL. The CDR3 sequence is 18 residues long. Trimming cost V 2 bases and J 11 bases; bases outside gene matches: 16. CDR3 sequence reads: CASSQMVVRPGQGHVLTF. The CDR3 coding sequence is TGCGCCAGCAGCCAAATGGTGGTTCGGCCGGGACAGGGTCACGTCCTGACTTTC.

Here the CDR3 DNA reads TGCGCCAGCAGGCCCACGACAGGGGTGGGAGAGACCCAGTACTTC. It is translated as CASRPTTGVGETQYF. The chain is built from TRBV5-1 and TRBJ2-5; 8 bases are a match to TRBD1. Trimming removed 5 bases from V and 4 bases from J; junction bases left unmatched: 10. From germline, CDR1 is SGHRS and CDR2 YFSETQ. The CDR3 is made up of 15 amino acids.

The chain employs TRBV15 and TRBJ2-5; D is undetermined. There are 16 residues in the CDR3. Germline CDR1 is LNHNV and CDR2 is YYDKDF (reference sequence). V lost 3 bases, J lost 3 bases, and 17 bases lay in between. In DNA form, the CDR3 reads TGTGCCACCAGCAGGACCCTGGGCCCATTGGAAGAGACCCAGTACTTC. The encoded protein is CATSRTLGPLEETQYF.

The chain combines TRBV4-2 with TRBJ2-1; 8 bases agree with TRBD2. Trimming removed 2 bases from V and 9 bases from J; junction bases left unmatched: 12. This CDR3 contains 16 residues. The germline V gene has CDR1 LGHNA and CDR2 YNFKEQ. CDR3 in DNA: TGTGCCAGCAGCCAATCACCGGGACTAGTTGTGACTGAGCAGTTCTTC. Its protein product is CASSQSPGLVVTEQFF.

The V and J genes are TRBV5-4 and TRBJ2-1; 8 positions agree with TRBD2. The CDR3 spans 15 residues. The ends lost 4 bases at V and 3 bases at J; junction bases unmatched: 6. CDR1 is SGHNT, CDR2 YYREEE, per germline (reference sequence). The CDR3 DNA is TGTGCCAGCAGCCGGGGACTAGGTCGCTACAATGAGCAGTTCTTC. This translates into CASSRGLGRYNEQFF.

The CDR3 nucleotides are TGTGCCAGCAGTGGGGGTGGACAGGGGAACACTGAAGCTTTCTTT. Its translation is CASSGGGQGNTEAFF. The chain carries TRBV6-1 and TRBJ1-1; 8 bases match TRBD1. Trimming took 4 bases from V and 1 from J; bases not matched to a gene: 5. Germline V gives CDR1 MNHNS, CDR2 SASEGT. This CDR3 contains 15 residues.

The J gene is TRBJ1-2, the V gene TRBV9, with D maybe TRBD1 (6 bases). CDR1 is SGDLS and CDR2 is YYNGEE in the germline V gene. V dropped 8 bases and J dropped 2 bases, with 19 bases sitting between them. The length of the CDR3 is 15 residues. The CDR3 DNA reads as TGTGCCAGTACCACAGGGTTGGTGGGAAACTATGGCTACACCTTC. Amino acid sequence: CASTTGLVGNYGYTF. Together with reference TRBV9 and TRBJ1-2, the CDR3 gives the full variable domain: DSGVTQTPKHLITATGQRVTLRCSPRSGDLSVYWYQQSLDQGLQFLIQYYNGEERAKGNILERFSAQQFPDLHSELNLSSLELGDSALYFCASTTGLVGNYGYTFGSGTRLTVV.

The J gene is TRBJ1-1, the V gene TRBV5-4; 8 bases are a match to TRBD1. Per germline, CDR1 SGHNT and CDR2 YYREEE (reference sequence). The length of the CDR3 is 15 residues. Trimming removed 4 bases from V and 0 bases from J; junction bases left unmatched: 5. CDR3 coding DNA: TGTGCCAGCAGCGGCCACAGGGGGGTGAACACTGAAGCTTTCTTT. It translates to CASSGHRGVNTEAFF.

The J gene is TRBJ2-3, the V gene TRBV27; the D gene is possibly TRBD1 (5 bases). Germline V gives CDR1 MNHEY, CDR2 SMNVEV (reference sequence). The CDR3 has 17 amino acids. Trimming stripped 1 base from V and 2 bases from J, with 16 bases between. CDR3 nucleotides: TGTGCCAGCAGTTTATACACTGACAGAGAAATCACAGATACGCAGTATTTT. Encoded protein: CASSLYTDREITDTQYF.

This rearrangement joins TRBV30 to TRBJ2-6; no definite D call. The V gene lost 8 bases and the J gene lost 0 bases, with 11 bases spanning the gap. The CDR3 sequence is 14 residues long. From germline, CDR1 is GTSNPN and CDR2 SVGIG (reference sequence). CDR3 amino acids: CAGARFSGANVLTF. The CDR3 nucleotides are TGTGCCGGCGCCAGGTTCTCTGGGGCCAACGTCCTGACTTTC.

The chain employs TRBV7-9 and TRBJ2-7; no definite D call. The length of the CDR3 is 15 residues. Germline assignment: CDR1 SEHNR and CDR2 FQNEAQ (reference sequence). Trimming shortened V by 5 bases and J by 1 base, and 15 bases separated the two germline ends. The CDR3 DNA sequence: TGTGCCAGCAGCCACCCACACATTTCGTCCTACGAGCAGTACTTC. It is translated as CASSHPHISSYEQYF.

The chain recombines TRBV2 with TRBJ2-1; the D gene is possibly TRBD2 (6 bases). The CDR3 is 18 amino acids. V lost 3 bases, J lost 0 bases, and 18 bases lay in between. CDR1 is SNHLY and CDR2 is FYNNEI in the germline V gene. CDR3 DNA: TGTGCCAGCAGTGAGGGGACTGGGGCGGGACGCTCCTACAATGAGCAGTTCTTC. Amino acid sequence: CASSEGTGAGRSYNEQFF.

This sequence joins TRBV27 and TRBJ1-6; D is undetermined. Trimming left V 5 bases short and J 10 bases short, with 9 bases between. Germline CDR1 MNHEY, CDR2 SMNVEV (reference sequence). The CDR3 is 12 amino acids. Written as DNA, the CDR3 is TGTGCCAGCAGTCCCCCCGGGTCACCCCTCCACTTT. Translating gives CASSPPGSPLHF.